A single sample gave rise to the 10 T cell receptor beta chains below, sequenced in a study of shared clonotypes between healthy human individuals. Produced via immunoSEQ multiplex PCR; TCRdb's table is partial and in-frame only. Of about 600,000 clones in the sample, more than 95% were seen once. The sequencing input was naive CD4+ T cells sorted from blood. Subset indicated: CD45RA+ positively selected. Every receptor here comes from a woman aged 25 to 39 in good health.

V gene TRBV29-1 combines with J gene TRBJ1-1, with 8 bases matching TRBD1. From germline, CDR1 is SQVTM and CDR2 ANQGSEA. V trimming: 0 bases; J trimming: 8 bases; junction bases outside the gene matches: 8. The CDR3 consists of 14 residues. Written as DNA, the CDR3 is TGCAGCGTTGAAGAAATTGGACAGGGAATAGAAGCTTTCTTT. This sequence encodes CSVEEIGQGIEAFF.

This clone occurred once. This chain joins TRBV2 and TRBJ1-2, with 10 nucleotides matching TRBD1. CDR1 SNHLY and CDR2 FYNNEI come from the germline V gene. The CDR3 contains 15 residues. Trimming at V came to 5 bases and at J to 7 bases, leaving 10 bases not matched to a gene. The CDR3: CASSSTRTGGGGYTF. The CDR3 coding sequence is TGTGCCAGCAGTTCCACCAGGACAGGGGGAGGTGGCTACACCTTC.

The V call is TRBV11-2, the J call TRBJ2-1; a possible D gene is TRBD2 (5 bases). This CDR3 is 14 amino acids long. The germline gives CDR1 SGHAT, CDR2 FQNNGV. Trimming shortened V by 6 bases and J by 7 bases, and 16 bases separated the two germline ends. In DNA form, the CDR3 reads TGTGCCAGCAGTCGCTGGGGTCCGGGAAATGAGCAGTTCTTC. Protein product: CASSRWGPGNEQFF.

This chain joins TRBV7-9 and TRBJ2-3; 7 bases align to TRBD1. This CDR3 has 16 residues. Germline V CDR1 and CDR2: SEHNR, FQNEAQ (reference sequence). The junction had 9 bases not matched to a gene; V was cut back by 1 base and J by 5 bases. CDR3 residues: CASSLEGQGVRDTQYF. DNA for the CDR3: TGTGCCAGCAGCTTAGAGGGCCAGGGGGTAAGAGATACGCAGTATTTT.

CDR3 nucleotides: TGTGCCAGCAGTTTATTTCCGAATCAGCCCCAGCATTTT. The encoded protein is CASSLFPNQPQHF. V gene TRBV28 combines with J gene TRBJ1-5; D call uncertain. The germline CDR1 and CDR2 sequences are MDHEN and SYDVKM. There are 13 residues in the CDR3. Trimming stripped 1 base from V and 4 bases from J, with 5 bases between.

The chain joins TRBV27 to TRBJ2-1; TRBD1 matches at 9 bases. The CDR3 consists of 16 residues. The ends lost 4 bases at V and 5 bases at J; junction bases unmatched: 9. CDR1 MNHEY and CDR2 SMNVEV come from the germline V gene (reference sequence). Written as DNA, the CDR3 is TGTGCCAGCAGTTCTACAGGGGGCAATAACAACAATGAGCAGTTCTTC. This translates into CASSSTGGNNNNEQFF.

This clone was picked up one time. The CDR3: CSAIAGFLRSTDTQYF. In DNA, the CDR3 is TGCAGCGCGATAGCGGGATTTTTACGTTCCACAGATACGCAGTATTTT. The chain has TRBV29-1 and TRBJ2-3; 8 bases map to TRBD2. Germline values: CDR1 SQVTM, CDR2 ANQGSEA. The CDR3 contains 16 residues. Trimming took 7 bases from V and 2 from J; bases not matched to a gene: 14.

V gene TRBV5-1 combines with J gene TRBJ2-1; no clear D. CDR3 size: 13 residues. The V gene lost 0 bases and the J gene lost 4 bases, with 5 bases spanning the gap. Germline CDR1 is SGHRS and CDR2 is YFSETQ. This chain's CDR3 is CASSLGFYNEQFF. The CDR3 nucleotides read TGCGCCAGCAGCTTGGGCTTTTACAATGAGCAGTTCTTC.

This chain connects TRBV19 to TRBJ1-1; no firm D call. Germline V lookup: CDR1 LNHDA, CDR2 SQIVND (reference sequence). Deletions cut 8 bases from V and 1 base from J, with 29 bases between. The CDR3 runs to 19 residues. The CDR3 protein is CASGVTPKPTRLTNTEAFF. The CDR3 DNA reads TGTGCCAGTGGGGTCACCCCAAAGCCTACGAGACTAACGAACACTGAAGCTTTCTTT.

As for this clone: It is unclear where the CDR3 begins or ends on the DNA, so no DNA is shown, and the CDR3 is as TCRdb lists it. This rearrangement joins TRBV28 to TRBJ2-1; TRBD2 was called by the table and not checked on the DNA. The CDR3 length equals 16 residues, ends included. Germline loops: CDR1 MDHEN, CDR2 SYDVKM. This CDR3 is CASSTSRWRPDNEQFF.